The 9 T cell receptor beta chains presented below share a single source sample, sequenced in a study of T cell repertoires in cytomegalovirus infection. Via MiXCR, TCRdb re-called the reads, giving one row per CDR3 protein. This sample carries 230,000 or so distinct CDR3 sequences, over 15% of them seen once, and the ten largest clones take less than 60%. Sequenced material: CD8+ T cells from PBMCs. The receptor set was obtained from a human donor in good health (CMV status not recorded). Some clones in this sample may be carry-over from other donors' samples.

This clonotype was picked up one time. The CDR3 is CASSQVVWPRKDTQYF. The CDR3 region has the DNA TGCGCCAGCAGCCAAGTGGTATGGCCCAGGAAAGATACGCAGTATTTT. The chain joins TRBV4-3 to TRBJ2-3; D is undetermined. Germline V gene sequence: CDR1 LGHNA, CDR2 YSLEER. This CDR3 is built from 16 residues. V was shortened by 1 base and J by 5 bases, with 16 bases between the two germline ends.

The chain couples TRBV13 to TRBJ2-5, with D possibly matching TRBD2 (5 bases). Trimming shortened V by 6 bases and J by 1 base, and 9 bases separated the two germline ends. This CDR3 has 13 amino acids. Per the germline V gene, CDR1 is PRHDT and CDR2 is FYEKMQ (reference sequence). DNA for the CDR3: TGTGCCAGCAGTGGCGGGTTCCAAGAGACCCAGTACTTC. Protein sequence: CASSGGFQETQYF.

Many counts were recorded for this clonotype. The V call is TRBV19, the J call TRBJ1-1; perhaps TRBD1 as D (5 bases). This CDR3 comprises 14 residues. V shed 3 bases and J shed 6 bases, with 14 bases lying between them. Germline assignment: CDR1 LNHDA and CDR2 SQIVND (reference sequence). In nucleotides, the CDR3 is TGTGCCAGTAGTATCGGGGGGGAAGGACCTGAAGCTTTCTTT. It specifies CASSIGGEGPEAFF.

This clonotype has only a few counts. V gene TRBV18 combines with J gene TRBJ1-6; 8 bases agree with TRBD1. This CDR3 comprises 16 residues. Per the germline V gene, CDR1 is KGHSH and CDR2 is LQKENI. V gave up 3 bases and J gave up 7 bases; unmatched junction bases: 8. CDR3 loop: CASSPPGQDPNSPLHF. DNA for the CDR3: TGTGCCAGCTCACCCCCGGGACAGGACCCCAATTCACCCCTCCACTTT.

At least ten counts were recorded for this clonotype. The chain is built from TRBV28 and TRBJ2-1, with a tentative D call TRBD2 (7 bases). The CDR3 has 16 residues. Trimming took off 4 bases at V and 3 bases at J, with 16 bases between the two ends. Per germline, CDR1 MDHEN and CDR2 SYDVKM. The CDR3 nucleotides are TGTGCCAGCAGTTCCCTTGCGGGGGCCCTCTACAATGAGCAGTTCTTC. As protein: CASSSLAGALYNEQFF.

This chain uses TRBV13 with TRBJ1-4; 9 bases match TRBD1. This CDR3 spans 16 amino acids. Germline V gene lookup returns CDR1 PRHDT and CDR2 FYEKMQ (reference sequence). Unmatched junction bases numbered 8, after V lost 3 bases and J lost 6 bases. CDR3 sequence: CASSFTTGGQDEKLFF. CDR3 bases: TGTGCCAGCAGCTTCACAACAGGGGGCCAAGATGAAAAACTGTTTTTT.

The table lists this clonotype with many counts. J is TRBJ2-6 and V is TRBV7-8, with a weak D call TRBD1 (5 bases). Trimming removed 6 bases at V and 0 bases at J, with 9 bases between. The germline V gene encodes CDR1 SGHVS and CDR2 FQNEAQ. This CDR3 is built from 15 residues. The DNA of the CDR3 is TGTGCCAGCAGGAACGACAGCTCTGGGGCCAACGTCCTGACTTTC. It yields the protein CASRNDSSGANVLTF.

This clonotype has only a few counts. The chain is built from TRBV20-1 and TRBJ1-1; possible D gene TRBD1, 6 bases. Germline V gene data show CDR1 as DFQATT and CDR2 as SNEGSKA (reference sequence). The CDR3 covers 16 residues. The V gene lost 0 bases and the J gene lost 1 base, with 15 bases spanning the gap. The chain's CDR3 is CSARDQGQSENTEAFF. The CDR3 nucleotides read TGCAGTGCTAGAGACCAAGGACAGTCAGAGAACACTGAAGCTTTCTTT.

Turning to this clonotype: A much larger clone lies a single base off, so this may be a read error. The V gene is TRBV27, the J gene TRBJ2-7; D is tentatively TRBD1 or TRBD2 (5 bases each). This CDR3 contains 15 residues. From germline, CDR1 is MNHEY and CDR2 SMNVEV (reference sequence). Trimming stripped 3 bases from V and 9 bases from J, with 21 bases between. CDR3 coding DNA: TGTGCCAGCAGTTTGAGGGGACCGTCCCAAGACGGGCAGTACTTC. Its protein is CASSLRGPSQDGQYF.